A selection of T cell receptor beta chains follows, all from one sample in a study of blood T cell repertoires in COVID-19. The protocol was immunoSEQ multiplex PCR, while the TCRdb copy is restricted to in-frame clones and leaves out a portion. In the table there are about 230,000 clones, approximately 87% of which are singletons. The sequenced material came from peripheral blood. The receptors shown here come from a woman between 65 and 79 years old with active or convalescent COVID-19. CDR3s include the opening cysteine and the closing phenylalanine or tryptophan. Fields, in order: J gene, V gene, CDR3 length, D gene, clone size, CDR3 protein, CDR3 DNA. The D gene is left open where the match is weak. The size field is filled for only some rows; it gives once, few, many or a size class.

TRBJ2-7 | TRBV5-1 | 13 | - | - | CASSYDSSYEQYF | TGCGCCAGCAGCTACGACAGCTCCTACGAGCAGTACTTC
TRBJ2-7 | TRBV15 | 15 | - | - | CATSTTLRQIYEQYF | TGTGCCACCAGCACAACCCTCAGACAAATCTACGAGCAGTACTTC
TRBJ2-5 | TRBV7-6 | 15 | TRBD1 | - | CASSLPTGGRETQYF | TGTGCCAGCAGCTTACCGACAGGGGGCAGAGAGACCCAGTACTTC
TRBJ2-7 | TRBV28 | 12 | TRBD1 | - | CASWDRTYEQYF | TGTGCCAGCTGGGACAGAACCTACGAGCAGTACTTC
TRBJ2-1 | TRBV2 | 14 | - | - | CASSEGQGLDEQFF | TGTGCCAGCAGTGAAGGTCAGGGCCTCGATGAGCAGTTCTTC
TRBJ2-7 | TRBV18 | 16 | TRBD2 | - | CASSPSGRGVAYEQYF | TGTGCCAGCTCACCATCAGGGCGGGGGGTCGCCTACGAGCAGTACTTC
TRBJ1-3 | TRBV19 | 17 | TRBD1 | - | CASSSTGTGSSGNTIYF | TGTGCCAGTAGTAGCACCGGGACAGGGTCCTCTGGAAACACCATATATTTT
TRBJ1-2 | TRBV6-6 | 13 | TRBD1 | - | CASTGDRPSGYTF | TGTGCCAGCACCGGGGACAGGCCTAGTGGCTACACCTTC
TRBJ1-1 | TRBV29-1 | 12 | - | - | CSVMLSDTEAFF | TGCAGCGTAATGCTGAGTGACACTGAAGCTTTCTTT
TRBJ1-5 | TRBV15 | 15 | - | once | CATHLGTGGSQPQHF | TGTGCCACCCACCTGGGAACGGGAGGAAGTCAGCCCCAGCATTTT
TRBJ1-4 | TRBV28 | 16 | TRBD1 | - | CASSLSGTGSQEKLFF | TGTGCCAGCAGTCTTTCCGGGACAGGGTCACAGGAAAAACTGTTTTTT
TRBJ2-7 | TRBV7-2 | 17 | TRBD1 | once | CASSSRVGTGSSYEQYF | TGTGCCAGCAGCTCCCGGGTCGGGACAGGGAGCTCCTACGAGCAGTACTTC
TRBJ1-1 | TRBV27 | 12 | TRBD1 | - | CASSNLDRAAFF | TGTGCCAGCAGTAATCTGGACAGGGCGGCTTTCTTT
TRBJ2-1 | TRBV9 | 15 | TRBD2 | - | CASTSLAASYNEQFF | TGTGCCAGCACCTCTCTAGCGGCCTCCTACAATGAGCAGTTCTTC
TRBJ1-4 | TRBV29-1 | 14 | TRBD1 | - | CSVDITGGGEKLFF | TGCAGCGTTGATATAACAGGGGGAGGGGAAAAACTGTTTTTT
TRBJ2-2 | TRBV5-1 | 16 | TRBD1 | - | CASSGGGTGHTGELFF | TGCGCCAGCAGCGGGGGCGGGACAGGTCACACCGGGGAGCTGTTTTTT
TRBJ1-5 | TRBV28 | 18 | TRBD1 | once | CASSLRSITGGYNQPQHF | TGTGCCAGCAGTTTACGCTCCATCACAGGGGGCTACAATCAGCCCCAGCATTTT
TRBJ1-6 | TRBV10-3 | 16 | - | few | CAIRDTTVAPNSPLHF | TGTGCCATCAGGGACACGACAGTGGCTCCTAATTCACCCCTCCACTTT
TRBJ2-1 | TRBV5-1 | 15 | - | - | CASSLEAGGIYEQFF | TGCGCCAGCAGCTTGGAGGCTGGCGGGATCTATGAGCAGTTCTTC
TRBJ2-2 | TRBV7-8 | 14 | - | - | CASGDYSETGELFF | TGTGCCAGCGGAGACTACTCCGAGACCGGGGAGCTGTTTTTT
TRBJ1-5 | TRBV9 | 13 | TRBD1 | - | CASSGQGDQPQHF | TGTGCCAGCAGCGGACAGGGAGATCAGCCCCAGCATTTT
TRBJ2-5 | TRBV19 | 15 | - | - | CASSHLQGHWETQYF | TGTGCCAGTAGCCATCTCCAGGGGCATTGGGAGACCCAGTACTTC
TRBJ1-4 | TRBV29-1 | 16 | - | - | CSVEDLKGAHNEKLFF | TGCAGCGTTGAAGATCTTAAAGGGGCGCACAATGAAAAACTGTTTTTT
TRBJ2-1 | TRBV6-6 | 15 | TRBD1 | - | CASSTDRGGTYEQFF | TGTGCCAGCAGTACTGACAGGGGGGGGACGTATGAGCAGTTCTTC
TRBJ2-2 | TRBV5-4 | 14 | TRBD2 | - | CASRLRGGAGELFF | TGTGCCAGCAGACTTCGGGGGGGAGCCGGGGAGCTGTTTTTT
TRBJ1-5 | TRBV2 | 15 | - | - | CASREQRFGNQPQHF | TGTGCCAGCAGGGAACAGCGGTTCGGCAATCAGCCCCAGCATTTT
TRBJ2-1 | TRBV5-1 | 16 | TRBD2 | - | CASGLAGGGSYNEQFF | TGCGCCTCGGGACTAGCGGGAGGGGGCTCCTACAATGAGCAGTTCTTC
TRBJ1-2 | TRBV7-2 | 15 | - | - | CASSFPGGQNGGYTF | TGTGCCAGCAGCTTTCCGGGGGGGCAAAATGGTGGCTACACCTTC
TRBJ2-7 | TRBV7-9 | 15 | - | once | CASSKGGETSYEQYF | TGTGCCAGCAGCAAAGGGGGGGAGACATCCTACGAGCAGTACTTC
TRBJ2-1 | TRBV25-1 | 14 | - | - | CASSEDGAYNEQFF | TGTGCCAGCAGTGAGGACGGGGCCTACAATGAGCAGTTCTTC
TRBJ1-2 | TRBV2 | 15 | TRBD1 | - | CASSDPSGDSYGYTF | TGTGCCAGCAGTGACCCCTCGGGGGACAGCTATGGCTACACCTTC
TRBJ2-7 | TRBV5-1 | 14 | - | - | CASSPGNSLGEQYF | TGCGCCAGCAGCCCCGGGAACTCTCTGGGCGAGCAGTACTTC
TRBJ1-4 | TRBV19 | 14 | - | few | CASTPFWMGEKLFF | TGTGCCAGTACTCCATTCTGGATGGGCGAAAAACTGTTTTTT
TRBJ1-4 | TRBV5-1 | 14 | - | - | CASSSRRGEEKLFF | TGCGCCAGCAGCTCCCGGCGGGGAGAGGAAAAACTGTTTTTT
TRBJ1-2 | TRBV27 | 16 | TRBD1 | - | CASRDPGQGASYGYTF | TGTGCCAGCAGGGACCCGGGACAGGGGGCTTCCTATGGCTACACCTTC
TRBJ2-3 | TRBV7-2 | 15 | TRBD2 | - | CASSSREGGADTQYF | TGTGCCAGCAGCTCCCGGGAGGGGGGGGCAGATACGCAGTATTTT
TRBJ2-1 | TRBV19 | 17 | TRBD2 | few | CASSILAGGLRRNEQFF | TGTGCCAGTAGTATTCTAGCGGGAGGGCTTAGAAGGAATGAGCAGTTCTTC
TRBJ2-1 | TRBV11-3 | 14 | - | - | CASSFFGRPGEQFF | TGTGCCAGCAGCTTCTTCGGTCGGCCCGGGGAGCAGTTCTTC
TRBJ2-3 | TRBV5-4 | 17 | - | - | CASSLGPEQPSTDTQYF | TGTGCCAGCAGCTTGGGCCCAGAACAGCCCAGCACAGATACGCAGTATTTT
TRBJ1-4 | TRBV19 | 13 | TRBD1 | - | CASREGQEEKLFF | TGTGCCAGTAGGGAGGGACAGGAGGAAAAACTGTTTTTT